This T cell receptor beta chain was sequenced for a study of blood T cell repertoires in COVID-19. Everyone who took part was about 18 to 90 years old, and they came from 20 to 25 US areas. Study processing details: For nucleated cells, counts were estimated from reference gene primer amplification. The protocol was immunoSEQ multiplex PCR, while the TCRdb copy is restricted to in-frame clones and leaves out a portion. From that table come the V and J calls and clone size; the DNA was used to work out D and trimming. The sample holds 180,000 or so clones, about 80% seen once. Trimming cost V 2 bases and J 1 base; bases outside gene matches: 6. This CDR3 contains 16 residues. From germline, CDR1 is MGHRA and CDR2 YSYEKL.

Sequencing was performed on PBMCs or T cells enriched from blood (not recorded which). This sequence joins TRBV4-1 and TRBJ2-5; TRBD1 matches at 8 bases. The origin of this receptor is a man between 60 and 70 years old who had been exposed to COVID-19. The CDR3 is CASSQLGQGPQETQYF. In DNA form, the CDR3 reads TGCGCCAGCAGCCAACTAGGACAGGGCCCCCAAGAGACCCAGTACTTC.